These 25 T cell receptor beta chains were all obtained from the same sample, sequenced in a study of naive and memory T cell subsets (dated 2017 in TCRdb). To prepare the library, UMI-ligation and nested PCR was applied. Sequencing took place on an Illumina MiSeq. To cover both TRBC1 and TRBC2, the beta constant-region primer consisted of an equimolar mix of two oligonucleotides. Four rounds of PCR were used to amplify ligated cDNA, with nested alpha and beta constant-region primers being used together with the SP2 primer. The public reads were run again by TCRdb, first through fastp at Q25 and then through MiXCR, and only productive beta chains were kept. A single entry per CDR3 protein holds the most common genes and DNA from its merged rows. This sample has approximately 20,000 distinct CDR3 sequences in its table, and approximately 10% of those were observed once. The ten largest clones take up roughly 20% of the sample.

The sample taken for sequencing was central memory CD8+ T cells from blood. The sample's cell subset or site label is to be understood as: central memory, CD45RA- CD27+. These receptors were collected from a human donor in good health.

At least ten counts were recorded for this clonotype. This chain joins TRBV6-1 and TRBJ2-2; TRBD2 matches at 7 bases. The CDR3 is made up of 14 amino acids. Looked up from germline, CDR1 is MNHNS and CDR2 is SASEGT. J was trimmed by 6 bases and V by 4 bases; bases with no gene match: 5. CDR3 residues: CASSVAGESGELFF. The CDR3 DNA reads TGTGCCAGCAGTGTTGCGGGAGAATCCGGGGAGCTGTTTTTT.

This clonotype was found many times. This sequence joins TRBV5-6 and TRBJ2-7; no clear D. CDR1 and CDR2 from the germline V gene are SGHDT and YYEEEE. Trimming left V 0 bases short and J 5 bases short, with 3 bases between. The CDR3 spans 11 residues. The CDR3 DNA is TGTGCCAGCAGCTTGGTGAACGAGCAGTACTTC. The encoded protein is CASSLVNEQYF.

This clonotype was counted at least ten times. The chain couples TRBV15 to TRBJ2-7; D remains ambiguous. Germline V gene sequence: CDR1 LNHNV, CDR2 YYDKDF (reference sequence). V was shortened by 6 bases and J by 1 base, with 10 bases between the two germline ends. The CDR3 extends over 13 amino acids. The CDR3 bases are TGTGCCACCAGTGACGGGTCTTCCTACGAGCAGTACTTC. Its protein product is CATSDGSSYEQYF.

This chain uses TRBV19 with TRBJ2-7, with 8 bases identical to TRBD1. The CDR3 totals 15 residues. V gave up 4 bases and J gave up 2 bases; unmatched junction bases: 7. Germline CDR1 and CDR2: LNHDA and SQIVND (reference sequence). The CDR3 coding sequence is TGTGCCAGTAGTACGTGGACAGGGAGCGCCTACGAGCAGTACTTC. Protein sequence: CASSTWTGSAYEQYF.

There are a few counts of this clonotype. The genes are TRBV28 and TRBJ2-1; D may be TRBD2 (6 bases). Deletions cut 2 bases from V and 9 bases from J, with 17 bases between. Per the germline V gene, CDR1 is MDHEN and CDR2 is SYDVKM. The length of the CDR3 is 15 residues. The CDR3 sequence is CASSLGGGLQGEQFF. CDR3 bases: TGTGCCAGCAGTTTAGGCGGAGGGCTGCAAGGTGAGCAGTTCTTC.

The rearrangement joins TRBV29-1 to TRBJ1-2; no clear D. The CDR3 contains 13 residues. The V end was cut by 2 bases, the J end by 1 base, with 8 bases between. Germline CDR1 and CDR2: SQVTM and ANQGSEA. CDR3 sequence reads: CSVEPGNNYGYTF. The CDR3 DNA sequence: TGCAGCGTTGAACCCGGCAATAACTATGGCTACACCTTC.

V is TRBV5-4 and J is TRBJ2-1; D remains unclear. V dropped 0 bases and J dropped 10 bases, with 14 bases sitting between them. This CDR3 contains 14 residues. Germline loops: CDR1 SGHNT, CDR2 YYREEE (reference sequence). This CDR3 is CASSLGAMGVEQFF. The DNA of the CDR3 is TGTGCCAGCAGCTTGGGCGCCATGGGCGTCGAGCAGTTCTTC.

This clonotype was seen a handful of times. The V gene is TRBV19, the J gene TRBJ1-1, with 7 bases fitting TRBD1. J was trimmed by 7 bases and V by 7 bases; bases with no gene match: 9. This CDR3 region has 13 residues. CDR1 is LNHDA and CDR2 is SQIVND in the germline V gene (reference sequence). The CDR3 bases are TGTGCCAGTACCAACGATTGGGACAGTGAAGCTTTCTTT. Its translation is CASTNDWDSEAFF.

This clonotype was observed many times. The CDR3 DNA reads TGTGCCAGCACCCGGTTGTTAGCGGGAGGAAATGAGCAGTTCTTC. This translates into CASTRLLAGGNEQFF. V is TRBV12-3 or TRBV12-4 and J is TRBJ2-1; 10 nucleotides agree with TRBD2. The CDR3 spans 15 residues. The J segment lost 7 bases and the V segment lost 7 bases, leaving 10 bases of the junction unmatched.

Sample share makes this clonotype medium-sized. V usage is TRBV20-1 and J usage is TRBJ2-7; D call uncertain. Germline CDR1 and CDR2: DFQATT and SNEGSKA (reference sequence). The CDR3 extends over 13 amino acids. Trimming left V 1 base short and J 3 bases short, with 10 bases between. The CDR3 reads CSARVGSFYEQYF. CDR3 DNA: TGCAGTGCTAGAGTGGGATCCTTCTACGAGCAGTACTTC.

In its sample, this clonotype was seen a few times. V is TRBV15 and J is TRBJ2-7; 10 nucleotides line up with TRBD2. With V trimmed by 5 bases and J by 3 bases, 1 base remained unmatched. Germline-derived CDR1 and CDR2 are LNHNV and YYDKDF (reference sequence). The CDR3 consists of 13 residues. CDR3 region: CATSWTSGYEQYF. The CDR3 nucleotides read TGTGCCACCAGCTGGACTAGCGGCTACGAGCAGTACTTC.

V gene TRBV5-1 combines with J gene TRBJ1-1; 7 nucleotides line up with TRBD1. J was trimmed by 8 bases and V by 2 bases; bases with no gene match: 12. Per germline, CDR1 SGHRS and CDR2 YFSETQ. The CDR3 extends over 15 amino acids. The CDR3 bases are TGCGCCAGCAGCTTCGACCGGGACAGTCCGAGAGAAGCTTTCTTT. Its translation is CASSFDRDSPREAFF.

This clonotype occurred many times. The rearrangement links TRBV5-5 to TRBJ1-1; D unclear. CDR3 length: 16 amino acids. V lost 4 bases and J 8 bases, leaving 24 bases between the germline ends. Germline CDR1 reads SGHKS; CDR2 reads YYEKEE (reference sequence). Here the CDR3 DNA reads TGTGCCAGCAGCCCGACACTTGATCCCTCAGTGGAGGAAGCTTTCTTT. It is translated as CASSPTLDPSVEEAFF. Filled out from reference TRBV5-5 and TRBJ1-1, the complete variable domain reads DAGVTQSPTHLIKTRGQQVTLRCSPISGHKSVSWYQQVLGQGPQFIFQYYEKEERGRGNFPDRFSARQFPNYSSELNVNALLLGDSALYLCASSPTLDPSVEEAFFGQGTRLTVV.

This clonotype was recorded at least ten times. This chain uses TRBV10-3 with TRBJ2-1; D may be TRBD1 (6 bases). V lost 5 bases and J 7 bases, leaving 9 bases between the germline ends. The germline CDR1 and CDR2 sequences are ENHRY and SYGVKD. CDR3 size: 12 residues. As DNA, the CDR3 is TGTGCCATCAGTCTAGGGGGAAATGAGCAGTTCTTC. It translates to CAISLGGNEQFF.

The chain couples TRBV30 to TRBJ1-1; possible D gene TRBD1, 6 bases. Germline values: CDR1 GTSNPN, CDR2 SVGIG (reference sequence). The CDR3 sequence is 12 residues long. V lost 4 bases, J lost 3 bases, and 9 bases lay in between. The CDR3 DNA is TGTGCCTGGAAAGGGGGGGACACTGAAGCTTTCTTT. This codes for CAWKGGDTEAFF.

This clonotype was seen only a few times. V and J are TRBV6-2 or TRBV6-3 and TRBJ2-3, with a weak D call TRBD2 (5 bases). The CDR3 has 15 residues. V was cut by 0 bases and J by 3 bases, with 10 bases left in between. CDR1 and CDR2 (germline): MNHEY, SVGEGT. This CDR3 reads CASSYSRGPTDTQYF. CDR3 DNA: TGTGCCAGCAGTTACTCGCGAGGGCCGACAGATACGCAGTATTTT.

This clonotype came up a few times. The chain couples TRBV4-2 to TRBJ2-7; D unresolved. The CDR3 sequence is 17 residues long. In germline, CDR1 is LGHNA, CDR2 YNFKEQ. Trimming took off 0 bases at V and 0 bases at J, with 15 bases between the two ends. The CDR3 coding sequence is TGTGCCAGCAGCCAAGATAGGGTCGACCTCAACTCCTACGAGCAGTACTTC. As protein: CASSQDRVDLNSYEQYF.

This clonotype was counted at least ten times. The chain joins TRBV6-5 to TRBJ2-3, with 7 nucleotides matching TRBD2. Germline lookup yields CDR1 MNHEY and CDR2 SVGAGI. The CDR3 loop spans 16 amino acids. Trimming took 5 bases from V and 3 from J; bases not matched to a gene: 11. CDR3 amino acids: CASSIAREFPTDTQYF. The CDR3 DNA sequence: TGTGCCAGCAGTATCGCGCGGGAGTTTCCTACAGATACGCAGTATTTT.

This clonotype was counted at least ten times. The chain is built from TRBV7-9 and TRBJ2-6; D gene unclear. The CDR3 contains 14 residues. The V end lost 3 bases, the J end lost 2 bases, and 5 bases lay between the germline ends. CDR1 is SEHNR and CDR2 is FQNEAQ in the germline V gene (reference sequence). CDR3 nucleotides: TGTGCCAGCAGCTTCGTCACTGGGGCCAACGTCCTGACTTTC. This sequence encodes CASSFVTGANVLTF.

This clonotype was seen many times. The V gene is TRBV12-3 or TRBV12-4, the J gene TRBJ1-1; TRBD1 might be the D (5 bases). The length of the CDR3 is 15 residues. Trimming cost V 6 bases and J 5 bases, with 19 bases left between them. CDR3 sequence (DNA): TGTGCCAGCAGCCCATCAGGCGGGGGTTGGACTGAAGCTTTCTTT. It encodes CASSPSGGGWTEAFF.

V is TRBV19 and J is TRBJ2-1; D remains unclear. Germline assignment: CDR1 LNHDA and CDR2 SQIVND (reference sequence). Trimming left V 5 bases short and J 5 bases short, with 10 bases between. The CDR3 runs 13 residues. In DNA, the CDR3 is TGTGCCAGTAGTGTCCGGGCCAACAATGAGCAGTTCTTC. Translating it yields CASSVRANNEQFF.

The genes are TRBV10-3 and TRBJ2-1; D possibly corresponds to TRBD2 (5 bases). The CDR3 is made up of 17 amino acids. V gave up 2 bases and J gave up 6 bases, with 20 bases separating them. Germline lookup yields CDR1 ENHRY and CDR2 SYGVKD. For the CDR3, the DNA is TGTGCCATCAGTGAGCGCATAGAGGGAATTAAGGGCAATGAGCAGTTCTTC. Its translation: CAISERIEGIKGNEQFF.

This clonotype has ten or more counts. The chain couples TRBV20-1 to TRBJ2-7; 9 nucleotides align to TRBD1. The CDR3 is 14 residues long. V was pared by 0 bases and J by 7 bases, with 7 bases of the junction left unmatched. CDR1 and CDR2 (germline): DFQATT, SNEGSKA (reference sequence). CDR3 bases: TGCAGTGCTAGAGACAGGACAGGGGTGAGAGAGCAGTACTTC. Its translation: CSARDRTGVREQYF.

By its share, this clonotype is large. The CDR3 loop reads CASSEEETGELFF. As DNA, the CDR3 is TGTGCCAGCAGTGAAGAGGAGACCGGGGAGCTGTTTTTT. The chain has TRBV6-1 and TRBJ2-2; D call uncertain. Germline-derived CDR1 and CDR2 are MNHNS and SASEGT. Between the trimmed V and J ends, which lost 1 base and 5 bases, there was a span of 5 bases. This CDR3 region has 13 residues.

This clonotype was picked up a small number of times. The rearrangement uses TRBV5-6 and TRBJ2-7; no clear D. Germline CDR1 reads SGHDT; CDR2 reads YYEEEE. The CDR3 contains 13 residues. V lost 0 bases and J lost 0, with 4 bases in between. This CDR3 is CASSLGYSYEQYF. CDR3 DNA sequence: TGTGCCAGCAGCTTGGGGTACTCCTACGAGCAGTACTTC.